This T cell receptor beta chain was obtained from a study of T cells in Graves' hyperthyroidism and ophthalmopathy. Germline CDR1 is PRHDT and CDR2 is FYEKMQ (reference sequence). Trimming stripped 2 bases from V and 7 bases from J, with 6 bases between. CDR3 length: 13 residues. In this sample, this clonotype turned up a few times. RNA transcripts served as the template for amplifying TCR beta CDR3 regions. Carried out on the TCR CDR3, a first-round RT-PCR used the HTBI primer set. TCRdb processed the multiplex PCR reads anew with MiXCR; each CDR3 protein has one entry. The table lists approximately 870,000 distinct CDR3 sequences, 35% to 40% of them singletons. The study enrolled patients aged 18 to 65 with newly diagnosed hyperthyroidism of under 2 months' duration. The diagnoses drew upon clinical symptoms, serum thyroxine and TRAb, thyroid ultrasound and orbital computed tomography.

The genes are TRBV13 and TRBJ1-6; D gene unclear. What was sequenced was blood. This receptor was identified in a man aged 18 to 30 with Graves' hyperthyroidism. The CDR3 protein is CASSLFGNSPLHF. CDR3 DNA sequence: TGTGCCAGCAGCTTATTCGGGAATTCACCCCTCCACTTT. Full variable domain (outside the CDR3, taken from reference TRBV13 and TRBJ1-6): AAGVIQSPRHLIKEKRETATLKCYPIPRHDTVYWYQQGPGQDPQFLISFYEKMQSDKGSIPDRFSAQQFSDYHSELNMSSLELGDSALYFCASSLFGNSPLHFGNGTRLTVT.